This T cell receptor (beta chain) was sequenced for a study of post-analysis software for immune sequencing data. As for the study in general: Relapsing-remitting, secondary progressive and progressive-relapsing forms made up the multiple sclerosis disease courses.

This clonotype came up a few times. Its antigen is not identified. General study points: Versus controls, multiple sclerosis patients showed significantly lower diversity (normalized Chao1). Patients had higher frequencies than controls of about five TRBV segments, including TRBV5-6, TRBV5-1 and TRBV20-1. Under F measure analysis, samples from one preparation batch co-clustered strongly.

cDNA libraries of TCR beta carried unique molecular identifiers. The source material, about 0.9 to 10 million T cells, gave rise to roughly 0.5 million cDNA molecules. TCRdb reprocessed the PCR reads with MiXCR, giving one entry per CDR3 protein. In the table there are about 770,000 distinct CDR3 sequences, roughly 46% of which are singletons. V gave up 6 bases and J gave up 2 bases; unmatched junction bases: 8. The CDR3 runs 15 residues. CDR1 and CDR2 from the germline V gene are SQVTM and ANQGSEA. The sequenced sample was blood. This clonotype was obtained from a girl under 18 with multiple sclerosis. The chain carries TRBV29-1 and TRBJ2-3; TRBD1 matches at 10 bases. The CDR3 protein is CSVFKGQGYTDTQYF. The CDR3 DNA sequence: TGCAGCGTGTTCAAGGGACAGGGGTACACAGATACGCAGTATTTT.